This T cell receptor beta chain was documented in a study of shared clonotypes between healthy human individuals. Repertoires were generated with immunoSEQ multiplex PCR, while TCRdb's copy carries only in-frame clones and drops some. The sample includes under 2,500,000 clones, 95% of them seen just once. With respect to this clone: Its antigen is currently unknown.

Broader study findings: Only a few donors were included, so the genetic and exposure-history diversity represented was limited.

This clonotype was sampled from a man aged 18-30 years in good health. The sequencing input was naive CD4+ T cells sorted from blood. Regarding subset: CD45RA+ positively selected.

DNA of the CDR3: TGCGCCAGCGGTCTCCGACCCGACAGGGTCACTAATGAAAAACTGTTTTTT. Its protein is CASGLRPDRVTNEKLFF. The V and J genes are TRBV10-1 and TRBJ1-4, with 7 bases fitting TRBD1. The junction had 14 bases not matched to a gene; V was cut back by 8 bases and J by 2 bases. Germline V gene data show CDR1 as WNHNN and CDR2 as SYGVQD (reference sequence). The CDR3 has 17 residues.